These 27 T cell receptor beta chains share one sample of origin, sequenced in a study of CD8+ T cells in alopecia areata. After isolation, RNA underwent reverse transcription to generate cDNA as the sequencing template. Only in-frame clones appear in the TCRdb table, and some are missing; sequencing was by immunoSEQ multiplex PCR. The sample has approximately 150,000 clones; roughly half are singletons. Sequencing used CD4+ T cells sorted from blood, obtained at week 0. The receptor source for this set is a human donor with alopecia areata.

The J gene is TRBJ2-1, the V gene TRBV14; a weak D match, TRBD2 (6 bases). Per germline, CDR1 SGHDN and CDR2 FVKESK. Trimming cost V 4 bases and J 6 bases, with 13 bases left between them. The CDR3 spans 14 residues. Here the CDR3 DNA reads TGTGCCAGCAGCCGCTTACTAGCAAGCAATGAGCAGTTCTTC. Protein product: CASSRLLASNEQFF.

This clone was counted between two and nine times. The V and J genes are TRBV2 and TRBJ2-3; no reliable D call. The CDR3 loop spans 14 amino acids. Trimming cost V 6 bases and J 0 bases, with 10 bases left between them. CDR1 and CDR2 (germline): SNHLY, FYNNEI. CDR3 sequence (DNA): TGTGCCAGCAGAGCAGGCTCTAGCACAGATACGCAGTATTTT. It translates to CASRAGSSTDTQYF.

This clone was picked up a small number of times. The chain couples TRBV6-5 to TRBJ2-7, with 9 bases lining up with TRBD1. Germline V gene data show CDR1 as MNHEY and CDR2 as SVGAGI. The trim removed 7 bases at V and 4 bases at J, leaving 11 bases unmatched. This CDR3 is 15 amino acids long. The CDR3 region has the DNA TGTGCCAGCATAAAAAGGGGGACAGGGATGTACGAGCAGTACTTC. It specifies CASIKRGTGMYEQYF.

The chain combines TRBV6-5 with TRBJ2-1, with 8 bases lining up with TRBD1. J lost 7 bases, V lost 2 bases, and 7 bases had no gene match. The CDR3 loop spans 15 amino acids. Germline-derived CDR1 and CDR2 are MNHEY and SVGAGI. The CDR3 nucleotides read TGTGCCAGCAGTTACATAGGACAGGGTTTAAATGAGCAGTTCTTC. Protein sequence: CASSYIGQGLNEQFF.

This clone was found a few times. The chain uses TRBV7-2 and TRBJ2-3, with no clear D. Trimming cost V 1 base and J 0 bases, with 5 bases left between them. The CDR3 has 14 residues. Germline CDR1 SGHTA, CDR2 FQGNSA. Here the CDR3 DNA reads TGTGCCAGCAGCTTAGGTCATAGCACAGATACGCAGTATTTT. Its translation: CASSLGHSTDTQYF.

This clone was recorded a few times. This chain joins TRBV7-2 and TRBJ2-3, with 10 bases lining up with TRBD2. The CDR3 covers 16 residues. V was clipped by 3 bases and J by 4 bases; unmatched bases: 7. Germline V gene lookup returns CDR1 SGHTA and CDR2 FQGNSA. The CDR3 DNA reads as TGTGCCAGCAGCTTTATGGCTAGCGGGAGCTCAGATACGCAGTATTTT. It codes for CASSFMASGSSDTQYF. Complete variable domain (other parts from reference TRBV7-2 and TRBJ2-3): GAGVSQSPSNKVTEKGKDVELRCDPISGHTALYWYRQSLGQGLEFLIYFQGNSAPDKSGLPSDRFSAERTGGSVSTLTIQRTQQEDSAVYLCASSFMASGSSDTQYFGPGTRLTVL.

The V and J genes are TRBV29-1 and TRBJ2-5, with 7 bases aligning to TRBD2. V lost 7 bases to trimming and J lost 9 bases; unmatched junction nucleotides: 14. CDR1 is SQVTM, CDR2 ANQGSEA, per germline. There are 13 residues in the CDR3. The CDR3 sequence is CSASRGEGNAQYF. For the CDR3, the DNA is TGCAGCGCCTCCCGAGGGGAGGGCAACGCCCAGTACTTC.

A single count supports this clone. V and J are TRBV30 and TRBJ1-1; unclear D gene. The germline V gene encodes CDR1 GTSNPN and CDR2 SVGIG (reference sequence). V was cut by 3 bases and J by 1 base, with 9 bases left in between. This CDR3 is 13 amino acids long. CDR3 region: CAWRGDANTEAFF. CDR3 sequence (DNA): TGTGCCTGGAGGGGTGATGCGAACACTGAAGCTTTCTTT.

This clone was seen a handful of times. This sequence joins TRBV7-9 and TRBJ2-1, with 7 bases lining up with TRBD1. The germline V gene encodes CDR1 SEHNR and CDR2 FQNEAQ (reference sequence). The CDR3 consists of 14 residues. The trim removed 3 bases at V and 8 bases at J, leaving 7 bases unmatched. In nucleotides, the CDR3 is TGTGCCAGCAGCTTTGACAGGGAAGAAGATGAGCAGTTCTTC. Protein sequence: CASSFDREEDEQFF.

This chain connects TRBV2 to TRBJ2-7; 8 nucleotides agree with TRBD1. The CDR3 length is 15 residues. In germline, CDR1 is SNHLY, CDR2 FYNNEI. V was clipped by 5 bases and J by 2 bases; unmatched bases: 8. The CDR3 bases are TGTGCCAGCAGTTCCGACAGGGGAAGCCCCTACGAGCAGTACTTC. Translated, it gives CASSSDRGSPYEQYF.

This clone was counted a few times. Here the CDR3 DNA reads TGTGCCAGCAGTGAAGTAACGGGTGGCTACACCTTC. Amino acid sequence: CASSEVTGGYTF. V and J are TRBV6-1 and TRBJ1-2, with no clear D. Looked up from germline, CDR1 is MNHNS and CDR2 is SASEGT. Trimming shortened V by 1 base and J by 7 bases, and 7 bases separated the two germline ends. The CDR3 length is 12 residues.

The chain uses TRBV5-1 and TRBJ2-1, with 14 positions matching TRBD2. Germline CDR1 SGHRS, CDR2 YFSETQ. This CDR3 is 18 amino acids long. Trimming took 5 bases from V and 7 from J; bases not matched to a gene: 14. The CDR3 DNA is TGCGCCAGCAGACCAAATTCAGGGACTAGCGGGAGTCGAAATGAGCAGTTCTTC. Translating gives CASRPNSGTSGSRNEQFF.

The J gene is TRBJ2-7, the V gene TRBV5-6; D not resolved. This CDR3 has 12 amino acids. Germline CDR1 and CDR2: SGHDT and YYEEEE. V was clipped by 4 bases and J by 7 bases, with 12 bases between them. Here the CDR3 reads CASSRTDWEQYF. The CDR3 DNA reads TGTGCCAGCAGCCGGACGGATTGGGAGCAGTACTTC.

In DNA form, the CDR3 reads TGTGCCAGCAGCCAAGGAGGCCGAGATACGCAGTATTTT. It yields the protein CASSQGGRDTQYF. The chain carries TRBV4-2 and TRBJ2-3; no clear D. Germline lookup yields CDR1 LGHNA and CDR2 YNFKEQ. V gave up 1 base and J gave up 5 bases, with 7 bases separating them. The length of the CDR3 is 13 residues.

This clone appeared a single time. This chain joins TRBV2 and TRBJ1-1; perhaps TRBD1 as D (5 bases). CDR1 is SNHLY, CDR2 FYNNEI, per germline. The V end lost 2 bases, the J end lost 5 bases, and 12 bases lay between the germline ends. The CDR3 contains 14 residues. In DNA, the CDR3 is TGTGCCAGCAGTGAATTGGGGCAGGCGACTGAAGCTTTCTTT. It translates to CASSELGQATEAFF.

This rearrangement joins TRBV30 to TRBJ1-2, with D possibly matching TRBD1 (5 bases). Deletions cut 0 bases from V and 2 bases from J, with 13 bases between. This CDR3 region has 15 residues. CDR1 GTSNPN and CDR2 SVGIG come from the germline V gene (reference sequence). The CDR3 coding sequence is TGTGCCTGGAGTGTAGGACATCAGGCCAACTATGGCTACACCTTC. Its protein is CAWSVGHQANYGYTF. The full variable domain, rest sourced from reference TRBV30 and TRBJ1-2, is SQTIHQWPATLVQPVGSPLSLECTVEGTSNPNLYWYRQAAGRGLQLLFYSVGIGQISSEVPQNLSASRPQDRQFILSSKKLLLSDSGFYLCAWSVGHQANYGYTFGSGTRLTVV.

This chain connects TRBV28 to TRBJ2-3, with a weak D call TRBD1 (5 bases). The CDR3 covers 13 residues. Germline V CDR1 and CDR2: MDHEN, SYDVKM. V dropped 11 bases and J dropped 5 bases, with 17 bases sitting between them. CDR3 loop: CAAQGQPGDTQYF. The CDR3 DNA reads as TGTGCCGCCCAGGGTCAACCGGGAGATACGCAGTATTTT. The full variable domain, with the rest looked up from reference TRBV28 and TRBJ2-3, is DVKVTQSSRYLVKRTGEKVFLECVQDMDHENMFWYRQDPGLGLRLIYFSYDVKMKEKGDIPEGYSVSREKKERFSLILESASTNQTSMYLCAAQGQPGDTQYFGPGTRLTVL.

The rearrangement uses TRBV19 and TRBJ2-2, with D hard to call. Trimming left V 4 bases short and J 1 base short, with 7 bases between. Germline-derived CDR1 and CDR2 are LNHDA and SQIVND (reference sequence). The CDR3 sequence is 14 residues long. The CDR3 loop reads CASSTDRNTGELFF. In nucleotides, the CDR3 is TGTGCCAGTAGTACCGACCGGAACACCGGGGAGCTGTTTTTT.

CDR3 nucleotide sequence: TGTGCCAGCACGAGAAGGTGGATCCCAATTCTCGCCGGGGAGCTGTTTTTT. Amino acid sequence: CASTRRWIPILAGELFF. J is TRBJ2-2 and V is TRBV27, with D unclear. The germline V and J ends were trimmed by 7 bases and 6 bases, with 24 bases remaining between them. Germline CDR1 is MNHEY and CDR2 is SMNVEV (reference sequence). The CDR3 length is 17 residues.

The J gene is TRBJ1-3, the V gene TRBV30; D call uncertain. The CDR3 sequence is 15 residues long. V lost 0 bases and J lost 0, with 9 bases in between. Germline values: CDR1 GTSNPN, CDR2 SVGIG (reference sequence). The CDR3 spells CAWSVRGSSGNTIYF. The CDR3 DNA sequence: TGTGCCTGGAGTGTACGAGGAAGCTCTGGAAACACCATATATTTT.

This clone showed up just a few times. The chain carries TRBV18 and TRBJ1-5; TRBD1 aligns across 7 bases. The CDR3 is 15 residues long. CDR1 and CDR2 from the germline V gene are KGHSH and LQKENI. Unmatched junction bases numbered 8, after V lost 4 bases and J lost 5 bases. This chain's CDR3 is CASSRGEGQHQPQHF. The CDR3 bases are TGTGCCAGCTCACGGGGGGAGGGACAGCATCAGCCCCAGCATTTT.

The genes are TRBV5-1 and TRBJ2-4; 11 positions agree with TRBD2. The CDR3 totals 15 residues. V trimming: 2 bases; J trimming: 8 bases; junction bases outside the gene matches: 6. Germline CDR1 is SGHRS and CDR2 is YFSETQ. CDR3 DNA: TGCGCCAGCAGCTTCGGGACTAGCGGTCGGGACATTCAGTACTTC. Translated: CASSFGTSGRDIQYF. Complete variable domain (other parts from reference TRBV5-1 and TRBJ2-4): KAGVTQTPRYLIKTRGQQVTLSCSPISGHRSVSWYQQTPGQGLQFLFEYFSETQRNKGNFPGRFSGRQFSNSRSEMNVSTLELGDSALYLCASSFGTSGRDIQYFGAGTRLSVL.

This chain links TRBV15 with TRBJ1-1; D call uncertain. This CDR3 has 12 amino acids. Germline loops: CDR1 LNHNV, CDR2 YYDKDF (reference sequence). V was pared by 0 bases and J by 7 bases, with 6 bases between. The CDR3 spells CATSRERDEAFF. The CDR3 nucleotides read TGTGCCACCAGCAGAGAGAGGGATGAAGCTTTCTTT.

Of note for this clone: Additional DNA sequences in this sample encode the identical CDR3. The chain couples TRBV29-1 to TRBJ1-1, with 8 bases that match TRBD1. This CDR3 region has 13 residues. Looked up from germline, CDR1 is SQVTM and CDR2 is ANQGSEA. V lost 4 bases, J lost 1 base, and 2 bases stayed unmatched. The CDR3 protein is CSVGGQGNTEAFF. For the CDR3, the DNA is TGCAGCGTTGGTGGACAGGGGAACACTGAAGCTTTCTTT.

The CDR3 DNA sequence: TGTGCCACCAGCCCGACAGGGGATATTGGAAACACCATATATTTT. This translates into CATSPTGDIGNTIYF. The rearrangement joins TRBV15 to TRBJ1-3; 8 bases fit TRBD1. Germline trimming cut 5 bases from V and 3 bases from J; bases unmatched to any gene: 6. Germline lookup yields CDR1 LNHNV and CDR2 YYDKDF (reference sequence). The CDR3 totals 15 residues. Using reference TRBV15 and TRBJ1-3 for the parts outside the CDR3, the full variable domain is DAMVIQNPRYQVTQFGKPVTLSCSQTLNHNVMYWYQQKSSQAPKLLFHYYDKDFNNEADTPDNFQSRRPNTSFCFLDIRSPGLGDTAMYLCATSPTGDIGNTIYFGEGSWLTVV.

The CDR3 protein is CASLQGRMGTGELFF. As DNA, the CDR3 is TGTGCCAGTTTACAAGGGCGCATGGGGACCGGGGAGCTGTTTTTT. V usage is TRBV19 and J usage is TRBJ2-2; no definite D call. The length of the CDR3 is 15 residues. V was shortened by 8 bases and J by 5 bases, with 18 bases between the two germline ends. CDR1 is LNHDA and CDR2 is SQIVND in the germline V gene (reference sequence).

This clone was seen a few times. This chain uses TRBV30 with TRBJ2-2; unclear D gene. Germline CDR1 and CDR2: GTSNPN and SVGIG (reference sequence). Trimming removed 1 base at V and 2 bases at J, with 8 bases between. The CDR3 spans 14 residues. CDR3 nucleotide sequence: TGTGCCTGGAGTGCAGGATTCAACACCGGGGAGCTGTTTTTT. This encodes CAWSAGFNTGELFF.